This TCR beta chain was captured in a study of T-cell reconstitution after alpha-beta-depleted transplantation in children. At least ten counts were recorded for this clonotype. Unique molecular identifiers featured in how the TCRbeta library was prepared. TCRdb fed the PCR reads into MiXCR, producing one record per CDR3 protein. The sample yields 490,000 or so distinct CDR3 sequences, roughly 10% seen once. The origin of this receptor is a child under 10 years old with inherited bone marrow failure, due to receive a stem cell transplant. This material consisted of PBMCs, taken before TCRalphabeta/CD19-depleted stem cell transplant.

CDR3 nucleotides: TGCGCCAGCAGCGGACATAGTGAGGCCCAAGAGACCCAGTACTTC. Translating it yields CASSGHSEAQETQYF. The rearrangement uses TRBV5-1 and TRBJ2-5; D may be TRBD1 (5 bases). Trimming stripped 4 bases from V and 1 base from J, with 14 bases between. This CDR3 comprises 15 residues. Germline CDR1 is SGHRS and CDR2 is YFSETQ.